This record looks at one T cell receptor beta chain sequence and its context. As yet, its antigen is unknown. This record comes from a study of CXCR3-negative and CXCR3-positive naive CD8 T cells. The study, taken as a whole, reports: CXCR3-positive naive cells carried more hydrophobic TRB CDR3s than CXCR3-negative ones.

Germline V gene lookup returns CDR1 MNHEY and CDR2 SVGEGT. This CDR3 has 16 residues. UMI-labeled TRB cDNA libraries were prepared by 5' RACE. TCRdb reprocessed the 5' RACE reads; each CDR3 protein has one entry and no DNA is given. The specimen's table records about 85,000 distinct CDR3 sequences. This chain joins TRBV6-2 or TRBV6-3 and TRBJ2-5; TCRdb proposes TRBD2, but this gene call is untestable without DNA. The sequenced material came from naive CXCR3+ CD8+ T cells from blood. Subset defined: CD45RO-CCR7+CD27+CD95- naive CD8+ T cells expressing CXCR3 (TNR3+). The TCR originated in a human donor in good health. Some clones in this sample may be carry-over from other donors' samples. The CDR3 loop is CASSSPFRDSQETQYF.